This T cell receptor beta chain was sequenced in a study of read filtering for tumor transcriptome and immune sequencing. Study at large: RNA-seq yielded only roughly 85 to 1,400 TCR reads, IR-seq about 4.05 to 11 million.

The CDR3 is 15 residues long. Trimming took off 5 bases at V and 2 bases at J, with 13 bases between the two ends. Germline values: CDR1 LNHDA, CDR2 SQIVND (reference sequence). This library used around 0.4 ug RNA and molecular barcoded adaptors spanning alpha/delta and beta/gamma chains. TCRdb processed the reads anew with MiXCR; each CDR3 protein has one entry. Of 100,000 to 150,000 distinct CDR3 sequences in the sample, about 13% were seen once. This clonotype was observed at least ten times. Material: a population of CD138-negative cells sorted from bone marrow. The sequence was obtained from a donor at least 40 years old with multiple myeloma. The chain links TRBV19 to TRBJ1-5; tentatively, D is TRBD1 (5 bases). For the CDR3, the DNA is TGTGCCAGTAGTCATGACAGAGGACGCAATCAGCCCCAGCATTTT. It is translated as CASSHDRGRNQPQHF. Filled out from reference TRBV19 and TRBJ1-5, the complete variable domain reads DGGITQSPKYLFRKEGQNVTLSCEQNLNHDAMYWYRQDPGQGLRLIYYSQIVNDFQKGDIAEGYSVSREKKESFPLTVTSAQKNPTAFYLCASSHDRGRNQPQHFGDGTRLSIL.